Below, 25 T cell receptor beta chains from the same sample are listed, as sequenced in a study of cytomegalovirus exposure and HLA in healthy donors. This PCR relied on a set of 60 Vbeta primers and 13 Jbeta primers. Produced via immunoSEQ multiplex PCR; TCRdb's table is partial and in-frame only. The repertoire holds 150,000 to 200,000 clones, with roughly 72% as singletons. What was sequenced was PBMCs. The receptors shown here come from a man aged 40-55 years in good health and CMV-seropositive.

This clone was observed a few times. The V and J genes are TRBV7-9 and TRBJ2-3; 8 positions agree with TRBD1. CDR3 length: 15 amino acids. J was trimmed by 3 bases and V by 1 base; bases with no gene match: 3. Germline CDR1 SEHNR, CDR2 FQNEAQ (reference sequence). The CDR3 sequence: CASSLEGQETDTQYF. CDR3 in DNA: TGTGCCAGCAGCTTAGAGGGACAGGAAACAGATACGCAGTATTTT.

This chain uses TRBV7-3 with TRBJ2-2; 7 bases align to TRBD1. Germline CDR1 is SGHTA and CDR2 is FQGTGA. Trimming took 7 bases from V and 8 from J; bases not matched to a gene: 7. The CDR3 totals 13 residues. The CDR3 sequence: CASKGAQAGELFF. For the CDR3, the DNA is TGTGCCAGCAAGGGGGCCCAGGCAGGGGAGCTGTTTTTT. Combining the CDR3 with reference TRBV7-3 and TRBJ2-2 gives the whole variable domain GAGVSQTPSNKVTEKGKYVELRCDPISGHTALYWYRQSLGQGPEFLIYFQGTGAADDSGLPNDRFFAVRPEGSVSTLKIQRTERGDSAVYLCASKGAQAGELFFGEGSRLTVL.

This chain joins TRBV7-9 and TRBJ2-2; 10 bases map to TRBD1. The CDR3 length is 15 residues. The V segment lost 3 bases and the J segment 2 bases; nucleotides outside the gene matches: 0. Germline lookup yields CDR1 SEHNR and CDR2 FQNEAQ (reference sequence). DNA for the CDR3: TGTGCCAGCAGCTTGACAGGGGGCAACACCGGGGAGCTGTTTTTT. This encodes CASSLTGGNTGELFF. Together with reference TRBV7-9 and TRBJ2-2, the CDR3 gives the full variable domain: DTGVSQNPRHKITKRGQNVTFRCDPISEHNRLYWYRQTLGQGPEFLTYFQNEAQLEKSRLLSDRFSAERPKGSFSTLEIQRTEQGDSAMYLCASSLTGGNTGELFFGEGSRLTVL.

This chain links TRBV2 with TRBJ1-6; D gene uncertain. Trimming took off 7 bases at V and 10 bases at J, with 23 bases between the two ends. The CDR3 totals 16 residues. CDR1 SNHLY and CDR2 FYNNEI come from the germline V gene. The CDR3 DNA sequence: TGTGCCAGCATCTCTTTTGGGTTGCGGAAAGGCTCACCCCTCCACTTT. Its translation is CASISFGLRKGSPLHF. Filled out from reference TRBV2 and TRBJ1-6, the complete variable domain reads EPEVTQTPSHQVTQMGQEVILRCVPISNHLYFYWYRQILGQKVEFLVSFYNNEISEKSEIFDDQFSVERPDGSNFTLKIRSTKLEDSAMYFCASISFGLRKGSPLHFGNGTRLTVT.

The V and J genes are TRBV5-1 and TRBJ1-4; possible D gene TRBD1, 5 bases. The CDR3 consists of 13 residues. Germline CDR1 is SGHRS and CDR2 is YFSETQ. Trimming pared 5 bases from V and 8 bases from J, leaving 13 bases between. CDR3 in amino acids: CASSSTPGEKLFF. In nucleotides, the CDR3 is TGCGCCAGCAGTTCGACCCCAGGGGAAAAACTGTTTTTT.

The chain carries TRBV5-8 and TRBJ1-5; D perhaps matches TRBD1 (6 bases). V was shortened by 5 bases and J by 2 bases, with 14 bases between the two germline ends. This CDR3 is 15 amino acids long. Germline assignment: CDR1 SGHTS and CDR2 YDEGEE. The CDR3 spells CASSRTGFGNQPQHF. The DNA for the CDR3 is TGTGCCAGCAGTCGCACAGGGTTTGGCAATCAGCCCCAGCATTTT.

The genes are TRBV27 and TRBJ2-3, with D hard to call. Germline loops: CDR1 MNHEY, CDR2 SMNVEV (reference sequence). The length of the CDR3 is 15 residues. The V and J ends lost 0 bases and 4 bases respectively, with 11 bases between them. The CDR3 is CASSLSAVVADTQYF. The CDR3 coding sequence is TGTGCCAGCAGTTTATCGGCGGTTGTTGCAGATACGCAGTATTTT.

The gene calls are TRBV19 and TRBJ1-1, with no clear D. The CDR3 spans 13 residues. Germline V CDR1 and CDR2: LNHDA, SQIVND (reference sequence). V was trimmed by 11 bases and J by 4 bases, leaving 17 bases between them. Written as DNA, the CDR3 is TGTGCCGGCGGACCCGGGATGGGCACTGAAGCTTTCTTT. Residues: CAGGPGMGTEAFF.

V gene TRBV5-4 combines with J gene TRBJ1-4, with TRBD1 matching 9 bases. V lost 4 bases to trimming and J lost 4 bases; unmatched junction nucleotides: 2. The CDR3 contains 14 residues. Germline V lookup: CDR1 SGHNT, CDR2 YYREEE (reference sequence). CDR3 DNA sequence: TGTGCCAGCAGCCGGACAGGGGTTAATGAAAAACTGTTTTTT. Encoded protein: CASSRTGVNEKLFF. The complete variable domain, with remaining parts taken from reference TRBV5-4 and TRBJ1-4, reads ETGVTQSPTHLIKTRGQQVTLRCSSQSGHNTVSWYQQALGQGPQFIFQYYREEENGRGNFPPRFSGLQFPNYSSELNVNALELDDSALYLCASSRTGVNEKLFFGSGTQLSVL.

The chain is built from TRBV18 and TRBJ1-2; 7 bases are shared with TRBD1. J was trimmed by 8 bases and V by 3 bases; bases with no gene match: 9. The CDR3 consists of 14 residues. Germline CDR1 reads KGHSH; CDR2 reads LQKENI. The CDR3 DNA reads TGTGCCAGCTCACCGTCTCGAAGGGGGCGAGGCTACACCTTC. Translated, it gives CASSPSRRGRGYTF.

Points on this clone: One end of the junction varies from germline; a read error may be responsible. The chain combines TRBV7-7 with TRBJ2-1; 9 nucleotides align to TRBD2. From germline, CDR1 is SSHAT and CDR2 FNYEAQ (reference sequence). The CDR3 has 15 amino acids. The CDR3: CASSLWAGGDNEQFF. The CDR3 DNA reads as TGTGCTAGCAGCTTATGGGCGGGGGGGGACAATGAGCAGTTCTTC.

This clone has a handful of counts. The CDR3: CASSLPAYDRGWNSPLHF. DNA for the CDR3: TGTGCCAGCAGCCTCCCCGCTTACGACAGGGGATGGAATTCACCCCTCCACTTT. The chain has TRBV28 and TRBJ1-6; 8 bases match TRBD1. Trimming cost V 6 bases and J 7 bases; bases outside gene matches: 17. This CDR3 has 18 residues. Germline values: CDR1 MDHEN, CDR2 SYDVKM.

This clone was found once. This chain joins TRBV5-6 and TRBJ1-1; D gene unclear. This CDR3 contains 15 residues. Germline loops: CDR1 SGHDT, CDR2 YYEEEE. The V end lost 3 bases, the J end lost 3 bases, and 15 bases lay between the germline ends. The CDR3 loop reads CASSYDPYPDTEAFF. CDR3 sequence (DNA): TGTGCCAGCAGCTATGATCCATATCCGGACACTGAAGCTTTCTTT.

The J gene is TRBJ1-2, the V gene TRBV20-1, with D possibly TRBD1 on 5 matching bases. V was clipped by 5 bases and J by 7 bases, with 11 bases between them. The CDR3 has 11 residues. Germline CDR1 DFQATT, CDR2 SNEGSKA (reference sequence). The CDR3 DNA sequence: TGCAGTGCTCGCCGCGGGGCTGGCTACACCTTC. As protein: CSARRGAGYTF.

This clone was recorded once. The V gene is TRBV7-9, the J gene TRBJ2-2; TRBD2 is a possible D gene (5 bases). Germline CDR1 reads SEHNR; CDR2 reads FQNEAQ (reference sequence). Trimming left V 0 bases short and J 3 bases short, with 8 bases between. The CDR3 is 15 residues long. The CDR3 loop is CASSLARGYTGELFF. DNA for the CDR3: TGTGCCAGCAGCTTAGCGCGCGGGTACACCGGGGAGCTGTTTTTT.

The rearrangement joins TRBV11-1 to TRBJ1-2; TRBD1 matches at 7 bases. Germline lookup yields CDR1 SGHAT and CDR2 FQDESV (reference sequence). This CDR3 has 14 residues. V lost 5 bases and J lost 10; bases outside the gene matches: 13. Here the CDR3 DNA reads TGTGCCAGCAGCACAGGACAGGAAGGAGTCGTCTACACCTTC. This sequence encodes CASSTGQEGVVYTF.

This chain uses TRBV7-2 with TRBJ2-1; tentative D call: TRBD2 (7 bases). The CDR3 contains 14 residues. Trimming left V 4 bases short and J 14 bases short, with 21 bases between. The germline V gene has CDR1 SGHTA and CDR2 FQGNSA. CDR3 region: CASSSSTPQGGEFF. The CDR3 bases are TGTGCCAGCAGCTCAAGTACACCACAGGGAGGGGAGTTCTTC.

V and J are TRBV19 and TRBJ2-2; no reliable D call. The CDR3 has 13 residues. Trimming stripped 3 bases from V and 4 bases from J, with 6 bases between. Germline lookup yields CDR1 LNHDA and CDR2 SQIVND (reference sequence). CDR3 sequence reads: CASSIASTGELFF. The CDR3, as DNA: TGTGCCAGTAGTATCGCCAGCACCGGGGAGCTGTTTTTT.

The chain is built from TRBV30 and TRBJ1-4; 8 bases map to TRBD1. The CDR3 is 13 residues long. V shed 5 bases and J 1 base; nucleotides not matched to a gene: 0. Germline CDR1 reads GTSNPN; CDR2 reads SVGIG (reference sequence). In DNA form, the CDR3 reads TGTGCCTGGGGGACAGGAACTAATGAAAAACTGTTTTTT. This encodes CAWGTGTNEKLFF.

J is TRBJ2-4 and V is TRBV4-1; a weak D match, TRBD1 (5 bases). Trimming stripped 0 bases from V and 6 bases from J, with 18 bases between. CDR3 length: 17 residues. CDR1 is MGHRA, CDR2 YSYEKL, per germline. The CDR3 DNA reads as TGCGCCAGCAGCCAAGAGGGCGGCGCAGGGCCCGGAAACATTCAGTACTTC. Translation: CASSQEGGAGPGNIQYF.

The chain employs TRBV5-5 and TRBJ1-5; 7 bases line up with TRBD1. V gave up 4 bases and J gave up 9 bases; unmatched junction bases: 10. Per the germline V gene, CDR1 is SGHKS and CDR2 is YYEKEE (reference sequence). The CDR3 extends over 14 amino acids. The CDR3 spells CASSPDREGPPQHF. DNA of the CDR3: TGTGCCAGCAGCCCAGACAGGGAAGGGCCGCCCCAGCATTTT.

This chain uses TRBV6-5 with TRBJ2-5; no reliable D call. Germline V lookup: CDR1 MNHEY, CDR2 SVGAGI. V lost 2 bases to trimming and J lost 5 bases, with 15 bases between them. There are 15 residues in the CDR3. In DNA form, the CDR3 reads TGTGCCAGCAGTTACGGCGGAGTGGGTGCGGAGACCCAGTACTTC. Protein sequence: CASSYGGVGAETQYF.

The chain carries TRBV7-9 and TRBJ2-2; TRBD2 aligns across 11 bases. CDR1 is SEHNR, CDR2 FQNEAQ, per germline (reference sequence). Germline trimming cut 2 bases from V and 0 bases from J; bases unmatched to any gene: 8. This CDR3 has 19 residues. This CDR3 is CASSLRGLAGGTNTGELFF. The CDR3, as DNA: TGTGCCAGCAGCTTACGTGGTCTAGCGGGGGGCACGAACACCGGGGAGCTGTTTTTT.

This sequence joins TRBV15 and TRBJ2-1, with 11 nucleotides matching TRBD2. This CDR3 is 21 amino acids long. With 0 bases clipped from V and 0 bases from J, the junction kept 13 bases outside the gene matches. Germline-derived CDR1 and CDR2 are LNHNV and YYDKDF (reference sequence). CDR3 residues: CATSRDLGSGGGGSSYNEQFF. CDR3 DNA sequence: TGTGCCACCAGCAGAGATTTGGGTAGCGGGGGGGGTGGCAGCTCCTACAATGAGCAGTTCTTC.

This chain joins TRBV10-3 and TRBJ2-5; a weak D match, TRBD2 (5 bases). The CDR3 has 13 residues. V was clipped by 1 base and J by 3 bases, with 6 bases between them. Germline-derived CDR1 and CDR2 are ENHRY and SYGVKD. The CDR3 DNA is TGTGCCATCAGTGAGTTCGGGGAAGAGACCCAGTACTTC. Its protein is CAISEFGEETQYF.